One and the same sample provided the 24 T cell receptor beta chains below, sequenced in a study of neurological immune-mediated disorders. TCRdb redid the calling of the 5' RACE reads with MiXCR, one entry per CDR3 protein. The sample contains nearly 60,000 distinct CDR3 sequences, 3% to 4% of which appear only once. Sequenced input: PBMCs. The receptors were gathered from a woman aged 55-75 years with multiple sclerosis.

There are many counts of this clonotype. The chain has TRBV10-3 and TRBJ1-1; no clear D. CDR1 and CDR2 from the germline V gene are ENHRY and SYGVKD. V lost 2 bases, J lost 0 bases, and 7 bases lay in between. There are 14 residues in the CDR3. CDR3 sequence: CAISETAMNTEAFF. The CDR3 DNA reads as TGTGCCATCAGTGAGACAGCTATGAACACTGAAGCTTTCTTT.

There are many counts of this clonotype. The chain carries TRBV7-7 and TRBJ2-5; TRBD1 is a possible D gene (6 bases). Germline assignment: CDR1 SSHAT and CDR2 FNYEAQ (reference sequence). CDR3 size: 14 residues. V was clipped by 0 bases and J by 5 bases, with 10 bases between them. CDR3: CASSLAGALETQYF. The CDR3 DNA reads TGTGCCAGCAGCTTAGCGGGGGCCTTGGAGACCCAGTACTTC. Full variable domain (remainder filled in from reference TRBV7-7 and TRBJ2-5): GAGVSQSPRYKVTKRGQDVTLRCDPISSHATLYWYQQALGQGPEFLTYFNYEAQPDKSGLPSDRFSAERPEGSISTLTIQRTEQRDSAMYRCASSLAGALETQYFGPGTRLLVL.

This clonotype was seen ten or more times. The chain carries TRBV29-1 and TRBJ1-1; 7 bases line up with TRBD1. The CDR3 is 13 residues long. The germline gives CDR1 SQVTM, CDR2 ANQGSEA. With V trimmed by 3 bases and J by 8 bases, 9 bases remained unmatched. The CDR3 DNA is TGCAGCGTTGACACTGACGACAGGGAAGAAGCTTTCTTT. This codes for CSVDTDDREEAFF.

This clonotype was counted ten times or more. J is TRBJ2-5 and V is TRBV7-8, with 14 bases lining up with TRBD2. Trimming took 4 bases from V and 5 from J; bases not matched to a gene: 9. The V gene's germline CDR1 is SGHVS and CDR2 FQNEAQ. This CDR3 is 17 amino acids long. The CDR3 region is CASSSAGTSGSRETQYF. CDR3 nucleotides: TGTGCCAGCAGCTCGGCCGGGACTAGCGGGAGTCGCGAGACCCAGTACTTC.

This clonotype has ten or more counts. The V call is TRBV7-8, the J call TRBJ2-4; perhaps TRBD2 as D (5 bases). V lost 1 base to trimming and J lost 7 bases, with 8 bases between them. CDR1 SGHVS and CDR2 FQNEAQ come from the germline V gene. The CDR3 has 13 residues. The CDR3 DNA reads TGTGCCAGCAGCTTAGACTCGGGGAACATTCAGTACTTC. Translated, it gives CASSLDSGNIQYF.

This clonotype was seen repeatedly, ten times or more. J is TRBJ2-1 and V is TRBV5-1; TRBD2 matches 7 bases. Trimming took 4 bases from V and 3 from J; bases not matched to a gene: 4. This CDR3 contains 14 residues. CDR1 SGHRS and CDR2 YFSETQ come from the germline V gene. The CDR3 DNA reads TGCGCCAGCAGCGCGGGGGAAAACTACAATGAGCAGTTCTTC. Protein: CASSAGENYNEQFF.

This clonotype was seen ten or more times. The CDR3 here is CASSTSGGAKNIQYF. The CDR3 DNA sequence: TGTGCCAGTAGTACCTCGGGGGGAGCCAAAAACATTCAGTACTTC. The chain is built from TRBV19 and TRBJ2-4; TRBD2 agrees at 7 bases. Germline CDR1 is LNHDA and CDR2 is SQIVND (reference sequence). This CDR3 is 15 amino acids long. V was clipped by 4 bases and J by 0 bases; unmatched bases: 3.

Many counts were recorded for this clonotype. The rearrangement links TRBV9 to TRBJ2-7; no clear D. CDR3 size: 14 residues. The germline V gene has CDR1 SGDLS and CDR2 YYNGEE. Trimming removed 0 bases from V and 6 bases from J, with 13 bases in between. The CDR3 loop is CASSVGEGMSEQYF. The DNA for the CDR3 is TGTGCCAGCAGCGTAGGAGAAGGGATGAGCGAGCAGTACTTC. Filled out from reference TRBV9 and TRBJ2-7, the complete variable domain reads DSGVTQTPKHLITATGQRVTLRCSPRSGDLSVYWYQQSLDQGLQFLIQYYNGEERAKGNILERFSAQQFPDLHSELNLSSLELGDSALYFCASSVGEGMSEQYFGPGTRLTVT.

The table lists this clonotype with many counts. The rearrangement joins TRBV5-1 to TRBJ2-2; D perhaps matches TRBD1 (6 bases). V was cut by 2 bases and J by 6 bases, with 8 bases left in between. Germline-derived CDR1 and CDR2 are SGHRS and YFSETQ. The CDR3 runs to 13 residues. CDR3 sequence reads: CASSFGTPGELFF. The CDR3 coding sequence is TGCGCCAGCAGCTTCGGGACACCCGGGGAGCTGTTTTTT. The full variable domain, with the rest looked up from reference TRBV5-1 and TRBJ2-2, is KAGVTQTPRYLIKTRGQQVTLSCSPISGHRSVSWYQQTPGQGLQFLFEYFSETQRNKGNFPGRFSGRQFSNSRSEMNVSTLELGDSALYLCASSFGTPGELFFGEGSRLTVL.

The sample holds many counts of this clonotype. V gene TRBV5-6 combines with J gene TRBJ2-6; D is ambiguous. CDR3 length: 16 amino acids. V was clipped by 3 bases and J by 0 bases, with 10 bases between them. Looked up from germline, CDR1 is SGHDT and CDR2 is YYEEEE. CDR3 loop: CASSSLTSSGANVLTF. Here the CDR3 DNA reads TGTGCCAGCAGCTCCCTCACCAGCTCTGGGGCCAACGTCCTGACTTTC. Filled out from reference TRBV5-6 and TRBJ2-6, the complete variable domain reads DAGVTQSPTHLIKTRGQQVTLRCSPKSGHDTVSWYQQALGQGPQFIFQYYEEEERQRGNFPDRFSGHQFPNYSSELNVNALLLGDSALYLCASSSLTSSGANVLTFGAGSRLTVL.

This clonotype was found many times. The chain employs TRBV4-3 and TRBJ2-3; D is unresolved. CDR1 is LGHNA, CDR2 YSLEER, per germline. This CDR3 region has 17 residues. The V end was cut by 3 bases, the J end by 0 bases, with 16 bases between. CDR3 region: CASSQALRVSSTDTQYF. CDR3 nucleotides: TGCGCCAGCAGCCAGGCTTTAAGGGTCTCTAGCACAGATACGCAGTATTTT.

This clonotype was seen at least ten times. CDR3 sequence (DNA): TGCAGTGCTAGAGGAGAGACTAGCGCCGGGCCCTACAATGAGCAGTTCTTC. This sequence encodes CSARGETSAGPYNEQFF. V usage is TRBV20-1 and J usage is TRBJ2-1; TRBD2 agrees at 8 bases. CDR3 size: 17 residues. Trimming removed 1 base from V and 2 bases from J; junction bases left unmatched: 10. The germline V gene encodes CDR1 DFQATT and CDR2 SNEGSKA (reference sequence).

This clonotype was detected many times. V usage is TRBV28 and J usage is TRBJ1-5; weak D call: TRBD1 (6 bases). The CDR3 sequence is 15 residues long. V was shortened by 10 bases and J by 2 bases, with 18 bases between the two germline ends. The V gene's germline CDR1 is MDHEN and CDR2 SYDVKM. The chain's CDR3 is CAIHPRGAGNQPQHF. The CDR3 nucleotides are TGTGCCATACACCCCAGGGGAGCGGGCAATCAGCCCCAGCATTTT.

Ten or more counts support this clonotype. V usage is TRBV5-1 and J usage is TRBJ1-1; possible D gene TRBD1, 5 bases. Looked up from germline, CDR1 is SGHRS and CDR2 is YFSETQ. The CDR3 spans 14 residues. V was clipped by 5 bases and J by 1 base, with 12 bases between them. CDR3 loop: CASRGLGTNTEAFF. The CDR3 DNA reads TGCGCCAGCAGGGGACTGGGGACGAACACTGAAGCTTTCTTT.

This clonotype was counted many times. V and J are TRBV27 and TRBJ2-2, with D unresolved. Germline lookup yields CDR1 MNHEY and CDR2 SMNVEV (reference sequence). The CDR3 consists of 12 residues. The V gene lost 3 bases and the J gene lost 8 bases, with 7 bases spanning the gap. The CDR3 reads CASSFIEGELFF. CDR3 coding DNA: TGTGCCAGCAGTTTTATAGAAGGGGAGCTGTTTTTT.

This clonotype was found many times. The rearrangement uses TRBV20-1 and TRBJ1-4; D is possibly TRBD1 (5 bases). Germline V CDR1 and CDR2: DFQATT, SNEGSKA (reference sequence). V was cut by 6 bases and J by 11 bases, with 13 bases left in between. This CDR3 is 11 amino acids long. As DNA, the CDR3 is TGCAGTGCGTCCGTTGGGGGGAAACTGTTTTTT. Protein: CSASVGGKLFF.

This clonotype was picked up many times. The chain employs TRBV5-6 and TRBJ1-5; D is ambiguous. The length of the CDR3 is 15 residues. Germline values: CDR1 SGHDT, CDR2 YYEEEE. V lost 0 bases to trimming and J lost 3 bases, with 10 bases between them. The CDR3 coding sequence is TGTGCCAGCAGCTTGGGACGGACGTTCAATCAGCCCCAGCATTTT. This gives the protein CASSLGRTFNQPQHF.

This clonotype was detected ten times or more. The V and J genes are TRBV28 and TRBJ2-6, with D tentatively TRBD1 (6 bases). V was clipped by 4 bases and J by 1 base, with 8 bases between them. The CDR3 is made up of 15 amino acids. The germline CDR1 and CDR2 sequences are MDHEN and SYDVKM. DNA for the CDR3: TGTGCCAGCAGTTCTACAGGGTCTGGGGCCAACGTCCTGACTTTC. Translating gives CASSSTGSGANVLTF. Full variable domain (rest looked up from reference TRBV28 and TRBJ2-6): DVKVTQSSRYLVKRTGEKVFLECVQDMDHENMFWYRQDPGLGLRLIYFSYDVKMKEKGDIPEGYSVSREKKERFSLILESASTNQTSMYLCASSSTGSGANVLTFGAGSRLTVL.

In the case of this clonotype: One base away lies a much larger clone, so this may be a sequencing read error. Lacking the conserved final phenylalanine or tryptophan, this CDR3 likely reflects a read error. The chain employs TRBV27 and TRBJ1-2, with D maybe TRBD1 (5 bases). The germline CDR1 and CDR2 sequences are MNHEY and SMNVEV (reference sequence). V shed 3 bases and J shed 8 bases, with 13 bases lying between them. The CDR3 is made up of 13 amino acids. CDR3 sequence (DNA): TGTGCCAGCAGTTTCTCCGGGACTGGCGGCTACACCTGC. Its protein product is CASSFSGTGGYTC.

This clonotype was recorded at least ten times. The gene calls are TRBV20-1 and TRBJ1-3; tentatively, D is TRBD1 (5 bases). CDR1 and CDR2 from the germline V gene are DFQATT and SNEGSKA (reference sequence). The CDR3 spans 17 residues. V was pared by 4 bases and J by 1 base, with 20 bases between. CDR3 protein: CSAIPPLGVRSGNTIYF. DNA of the CDR3: TGCAGTGCTATCCCTCCGTTAGGGGTAAGGTCTGGAAACACCATATATTTT.

The sample holds many counts of this clonotype. V gene TRBV7-7 combines with J gene TRBJ2-2; 8 bases match TRBD2. The germline V gene has CDR1 SSHAT and CDR2 FNYEAQ (reference sequence). The CDR3 is made up of 15 amino acids. The DNA of the CDR3 is TGTGCTAGCGGGACCTGGGGGGCGAACACCGGGGAGCTGTTTTTT. This translates into CASGTWGANTGELFF.

The table lists this clonotype with many counts. The CDR3 here is CASGGQETQYF. CDR3 nucleotides: TGTGCCAGCGGGGGGCAAGAGACCCAGTACTTC. The chain uses TRBV3-1 and TRBJ2-5, with a tentative D call TRBD2 (6 bases). Germline V gene data show CDR1 as LGHDT and CDR2 as YNNKEL (reference sequence). The V and J ends lost 8 bases and 2 bases respectively, with 6 bases between them. The CDR3 covers 11 residues.

This clonotype was counted ten times or more. The rearrangement uses TRBV5-5 and TRBJ2-1; D not resolved. The germline CDR1 and CDR2 sequences are SGHKS and YYEKEE (reference sequence). With 4 bases removed from V and 13 bases from J, the gap between germline ends came to 18 bases. The length of the CDR3 is 13 residues. Written as DNA, the CDR3 is TGTGCCAGCAGCGGAACCTCTAGAGTCTTCCAGTTCTTC. It specifies CASSGTSRVFQFF.

This clonotype was observed many times. The chain uses TRBV19 and TRBJ2-1; 8 bases match TRBD2. Germline loops: CDR1 LNHDA, CDR2 SQIVND (reference sequence). V shed 2 bases, J shed 6 bases, and the junction held 6 bases outside the gene matches. The CDR3 is made up of 15 amino acids. DNA of the CDR3: TGTGCCAGTAGTATATCTCCACTAGCGGTCAATGAGCAGTTCTTC. Translation: CASSISPLAVNEQFF.